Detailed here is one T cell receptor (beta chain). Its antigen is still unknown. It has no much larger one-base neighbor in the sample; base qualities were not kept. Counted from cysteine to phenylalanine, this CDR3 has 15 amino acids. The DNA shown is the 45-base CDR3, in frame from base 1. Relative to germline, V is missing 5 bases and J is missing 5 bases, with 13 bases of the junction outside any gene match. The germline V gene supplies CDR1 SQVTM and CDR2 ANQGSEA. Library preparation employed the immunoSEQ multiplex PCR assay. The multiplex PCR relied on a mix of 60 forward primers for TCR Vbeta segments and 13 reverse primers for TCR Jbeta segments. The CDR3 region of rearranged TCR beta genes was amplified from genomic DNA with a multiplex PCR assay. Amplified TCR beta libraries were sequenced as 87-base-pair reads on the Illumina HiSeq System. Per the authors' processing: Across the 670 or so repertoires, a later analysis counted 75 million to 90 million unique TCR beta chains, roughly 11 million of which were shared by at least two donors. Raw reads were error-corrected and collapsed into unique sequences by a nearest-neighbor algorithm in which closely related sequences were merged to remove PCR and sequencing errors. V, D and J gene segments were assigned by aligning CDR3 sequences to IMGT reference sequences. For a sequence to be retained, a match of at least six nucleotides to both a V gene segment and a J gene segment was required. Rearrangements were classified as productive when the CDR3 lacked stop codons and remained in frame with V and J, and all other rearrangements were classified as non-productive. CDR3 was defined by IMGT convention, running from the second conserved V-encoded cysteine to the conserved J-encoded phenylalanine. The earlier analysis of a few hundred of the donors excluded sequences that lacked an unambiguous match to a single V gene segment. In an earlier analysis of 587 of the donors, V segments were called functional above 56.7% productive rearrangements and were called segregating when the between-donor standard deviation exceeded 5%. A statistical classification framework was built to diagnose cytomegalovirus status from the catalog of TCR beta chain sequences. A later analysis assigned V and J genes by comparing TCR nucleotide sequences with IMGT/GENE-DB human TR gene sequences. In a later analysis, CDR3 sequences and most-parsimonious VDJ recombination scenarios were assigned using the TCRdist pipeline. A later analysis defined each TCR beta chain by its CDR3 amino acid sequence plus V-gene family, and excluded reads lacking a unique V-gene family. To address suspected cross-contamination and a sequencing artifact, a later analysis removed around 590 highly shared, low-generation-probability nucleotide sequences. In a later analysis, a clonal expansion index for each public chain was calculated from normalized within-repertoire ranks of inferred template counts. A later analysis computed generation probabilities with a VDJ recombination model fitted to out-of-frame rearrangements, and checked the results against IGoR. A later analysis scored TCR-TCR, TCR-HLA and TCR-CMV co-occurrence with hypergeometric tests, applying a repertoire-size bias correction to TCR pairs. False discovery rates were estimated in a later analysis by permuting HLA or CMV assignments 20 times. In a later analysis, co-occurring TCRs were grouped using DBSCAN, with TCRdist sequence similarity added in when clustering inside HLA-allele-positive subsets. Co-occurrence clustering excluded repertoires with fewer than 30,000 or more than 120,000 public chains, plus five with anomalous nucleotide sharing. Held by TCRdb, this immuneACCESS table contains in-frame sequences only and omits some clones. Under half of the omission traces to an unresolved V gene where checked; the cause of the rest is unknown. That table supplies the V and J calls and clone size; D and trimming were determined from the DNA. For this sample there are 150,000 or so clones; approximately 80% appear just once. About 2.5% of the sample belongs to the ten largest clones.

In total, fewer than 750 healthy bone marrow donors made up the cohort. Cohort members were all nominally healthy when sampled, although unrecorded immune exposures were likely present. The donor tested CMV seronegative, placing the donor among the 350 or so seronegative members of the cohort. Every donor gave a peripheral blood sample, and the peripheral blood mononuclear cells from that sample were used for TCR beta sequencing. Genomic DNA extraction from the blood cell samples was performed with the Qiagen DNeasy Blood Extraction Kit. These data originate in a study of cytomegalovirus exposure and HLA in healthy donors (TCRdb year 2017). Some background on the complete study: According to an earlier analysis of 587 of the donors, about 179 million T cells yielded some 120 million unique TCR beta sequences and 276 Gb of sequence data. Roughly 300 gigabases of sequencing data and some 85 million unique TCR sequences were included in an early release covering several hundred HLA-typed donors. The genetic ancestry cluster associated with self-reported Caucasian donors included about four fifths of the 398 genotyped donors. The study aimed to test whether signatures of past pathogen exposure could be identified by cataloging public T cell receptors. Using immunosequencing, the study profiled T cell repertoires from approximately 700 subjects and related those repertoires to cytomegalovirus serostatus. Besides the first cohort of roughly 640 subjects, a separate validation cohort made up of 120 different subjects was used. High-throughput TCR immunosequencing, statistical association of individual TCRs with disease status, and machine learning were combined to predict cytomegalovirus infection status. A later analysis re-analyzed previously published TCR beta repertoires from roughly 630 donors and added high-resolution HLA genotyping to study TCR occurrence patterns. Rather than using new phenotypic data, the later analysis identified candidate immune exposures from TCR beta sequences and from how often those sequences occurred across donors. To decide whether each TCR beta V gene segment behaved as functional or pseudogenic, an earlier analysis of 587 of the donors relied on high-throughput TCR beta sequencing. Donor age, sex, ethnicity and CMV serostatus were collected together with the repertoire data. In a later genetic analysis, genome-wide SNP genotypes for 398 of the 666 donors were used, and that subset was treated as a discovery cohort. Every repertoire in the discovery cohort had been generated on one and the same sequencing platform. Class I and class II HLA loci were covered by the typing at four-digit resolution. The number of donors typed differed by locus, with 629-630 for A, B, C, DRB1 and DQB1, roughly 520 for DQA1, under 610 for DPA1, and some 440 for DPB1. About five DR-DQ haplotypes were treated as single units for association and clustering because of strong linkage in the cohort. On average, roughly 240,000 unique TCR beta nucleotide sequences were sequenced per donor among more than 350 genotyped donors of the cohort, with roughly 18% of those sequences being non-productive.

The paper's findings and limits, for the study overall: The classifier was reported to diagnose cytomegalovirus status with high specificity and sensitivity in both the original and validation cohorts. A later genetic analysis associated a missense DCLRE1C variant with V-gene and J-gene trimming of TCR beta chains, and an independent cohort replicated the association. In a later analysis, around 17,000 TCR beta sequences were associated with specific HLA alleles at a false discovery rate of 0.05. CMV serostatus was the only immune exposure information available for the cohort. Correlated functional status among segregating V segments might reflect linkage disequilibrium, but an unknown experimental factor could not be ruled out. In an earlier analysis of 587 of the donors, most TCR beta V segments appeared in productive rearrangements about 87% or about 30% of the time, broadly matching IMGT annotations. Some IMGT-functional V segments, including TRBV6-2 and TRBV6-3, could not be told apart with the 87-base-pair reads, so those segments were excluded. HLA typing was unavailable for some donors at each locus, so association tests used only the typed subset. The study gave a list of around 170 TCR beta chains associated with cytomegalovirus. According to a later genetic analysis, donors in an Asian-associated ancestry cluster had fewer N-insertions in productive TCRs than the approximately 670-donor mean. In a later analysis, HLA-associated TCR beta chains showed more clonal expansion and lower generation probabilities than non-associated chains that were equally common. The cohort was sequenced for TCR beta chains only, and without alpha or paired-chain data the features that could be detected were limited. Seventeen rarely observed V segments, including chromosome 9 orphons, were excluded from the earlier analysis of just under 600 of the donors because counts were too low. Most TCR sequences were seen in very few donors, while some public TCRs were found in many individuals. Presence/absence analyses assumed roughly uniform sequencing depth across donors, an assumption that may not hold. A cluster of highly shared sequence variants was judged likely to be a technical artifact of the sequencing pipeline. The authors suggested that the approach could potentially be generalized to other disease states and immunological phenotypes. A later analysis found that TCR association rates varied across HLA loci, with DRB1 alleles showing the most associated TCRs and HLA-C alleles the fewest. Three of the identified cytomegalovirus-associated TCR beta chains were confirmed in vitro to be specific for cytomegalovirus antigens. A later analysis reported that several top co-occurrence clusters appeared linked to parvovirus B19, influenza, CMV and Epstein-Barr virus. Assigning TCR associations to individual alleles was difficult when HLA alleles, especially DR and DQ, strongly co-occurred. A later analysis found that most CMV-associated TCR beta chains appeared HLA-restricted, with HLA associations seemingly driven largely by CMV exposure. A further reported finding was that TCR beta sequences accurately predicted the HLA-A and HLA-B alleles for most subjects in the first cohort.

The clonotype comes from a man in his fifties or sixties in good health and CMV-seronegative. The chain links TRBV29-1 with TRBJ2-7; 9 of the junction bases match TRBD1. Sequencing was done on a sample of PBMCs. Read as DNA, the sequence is TGCAGCGTTTCCCTCTCGGGACAGGGAAACGACGAGCAGTACTTC. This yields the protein CSVSLSGQGNDEQYF.